Listed below are T cell receptor beta chains from one sample, sequenced in a study of Ad26.COV2.S vaccination and SARS-CoV-2 variants. Data came from immunoSEQ multiplex PCR; TCRdb stores just in-frame clones and leaves some out. The table lists roughly 700,000 clones, about 90% of them singletons. Sequencing used peripheral blood, obtained in a trial of Ad26.COV2.S vaccine versus placebo. The source is a person aged 18-65 years who received the Ad26.COV2.S COVID-19 vaccine or a placebo. The CDR3 runs from the conserved cysteine through the conserved F or W. Fields, in order: CDR3 protein, CDR3 DNA, D gene, V gene, J gene, clone size. D genes are given only for firm matches. Not all rows give a size; the values are once, few, many and, for expanded clones, a class.

cdr3_aa: CASRLAQETQYF
cdr3_nt: TGTGCCAGCAGGCTTGCCCAAGAGACCCAGTACTTC
d_call: -
v_call: TRBV2
j_call: TRBJ2-5
clone_size: -

cdr3_aa: CASSHLRDRETYEQYF
cdr3_nt: TGTGCCAGCAGCCACCTCCGGGACAGGGAAACCTACGAGCAGTACTTC
d_call: TRBD1
v_call: TRBV3-1/TRBV3-2
j_call: TRBJ2-7
clone_size: -

cdr3_aa: CASTGQITDTQYF
cdr3_nt: TGTGCCAGTACGGGACAGATCACAGATACGCAGTATTTT
d_call: TRBD1
v_call: TRBV19
j_call: TRBJ2-3
clone_size: once

cdr3_aa: CASTQIGTVWTDTQYF
cdr3_nt: TGTGCCAGCACCCAGATTGGGACAGTGTGGACAGATACGCAGTATTTT
d_call: TRBD1
v_call: TRBV7-2
j_call: TRBJ2-3
clone_size: once

cdr3_aa: CASSPSGVKNIQYF
cdr3_nt: TGTGCCAGCAGTCCCTCTGGCGTCAAAAACATTCAGTACTTC
d_call: -
v_call: TRBV6-5
j_call: TRBJ2-4
clone_size: -

cdr3_aa: CASSESTGGITDTQYF
cdr3_nt: TGCGCCAGCAGTGAGTCAACGGGAGGGATCACAGATACGCAGTATTTT
d_call: TRBD2
v_call: TRBV10-1
j_call: TRBJ2-3
clone_size: -

cdr3_aa: CASSIRGNEQYF
cdr3_nt: TGTGCCAGTAGTATCCGGGGGAATGAGCAGTACTTC
d_call: -
v_call: TRBV19
j_call: TRBJ2-7
clone_size: once

cdr3_aa: CASSLQASRDTQYF
cdr3_nt: TGCGCCAGCAGCTTGCAAGCTAGCAGAGATACGCAGTATTTT
d_call: -
v_call: TRBV5-1
j_call: TRBJ2-3
clone_size: -

cdr3_aa: CASSQGTANDEQFF
cdr3_nt: TGCGCCAGCAGCCAAGGCACAGCTAACGATGAGCAGTTCTTC
d_call: -
v_call: TRBV4-3
j_call: TRBJ2-1
clone_size: -

cdr3_aa: CASSYGVRPLHF
cdr3_nt: TGTGCCAGTAGCTACGGGGTTCGACCCCTCCACTTT
d_call: -
v_call: TRBV19
j_call: TRBJ1-6
clone_size: -

cdr3_aa: CASSYYQQGARNSPLHF
cdr3_nt: TGTGCCAGCAGTTACTACCAACAGGGGGCTAGAAATTCACCCCTCCACTTT
d_call: TRBD1
v_call: TRBV6-2/TRBV6-3
j_call: TRBJ1-6
clone_size: -

cdr3_aa: CASSPQAGGVQETQYF
cdr3_nt: TGTGCCAGCAGTCCACAAGCGGGAGGCGTCCAAGAGACCCAGTACTTC
d_call: TRBD2
v_call: TRBV27
j_call: TRBJ2-5
clone_size: -

cdr3_aa: CASSTDRQNTEAFF
cdr3_nt: TGTGCCAGCAGCACCGACAGACAGAACACTGAAGCTTTCTTT
d_call: -
v_call: TRBV7-2
j_call: TRBJ1-1
clone_size: -

cdr3_aa: CASSSTFGQNYGYTF
cdr3_nt: TGTGCCAGCAGCTCTACGTTTGGGCAGAACTATGGCTACACCTTC
d_call: -
v_call: TRBV2
j_call: TRBJ1-2
clone_size: once

cdr3_aa: CASSEQGTEETQYF
cdr3_nt: TGTGCCAGCAGCGAACAGGGGACTGAAGAGACCCAGTACTTC
d_call: -
v_call: TRBV2
j_call: TRBJ2-5
clone_size: -

cdr3_aa: CASSSYPRLVTDTQYF
cdr3_nt: TGTGCCAGCAGCTCGTACCCCCGACTAGTCACAGATACGCAGTATTTT
d_call: -
v_call: TRBV11-2
j_call: TRBJ2-3
clone_size: -

cdr3_aa: CASSLGRYGTQYF
cdr3_nt: TGTGCCAGCAGTTTGGGACGGTACGGAACCCAGTACTTC
d_call: -
v_call: TRBV6-2/TRBV6-3
j_call: TRBJ2-5
clone_size: -

cdr3_aa: CASSQDSLGTGELFF
cdr3_nt: TGCGCCAGCAGCCAGGACTCGTTAGGGACCGGGGAGCTGTTTTTT
d_call: -
v_call: TRBV4-3
j_call: TRBJ2-2
clone_size: once

cdr3_aa: CASSHATGAREQYF
cdr3_nt: TGCGCCAGCAGCCATGCGACAGGGGCTCGCGAGCAGTACTTC
d_call: TRBD1
v_call: TRBV4-1
j_call: TRBJ2-7
clone_size: -

cdr3_aa: CASSVTDVSQETQYF
cdr3_nt: TGTGCCAGCAGCGTGACCGATGTGTCCCAAGAGACCCAGTACTTC
d_call: -
v_call: TRBV9
j_call: TRBJ2-5
clone_size: -

cdr3_aa: CASGGTPWYQPQHF
cdr3_nt: TGTGCCAGTGGCGGGACTCCTTGGTATCAGCCCCAGCATTTT
d_call: -
v_call: TRBV19
j_call: TRBJ1-5
clone_size: once

cdr3_aa: CASSQGPGVAYEQYF
cdr3_nt: TGTGCCAGCAGCCAAGGCCCGGGAGTGGCCTACGAGCAGTACTTC
d_call: -
v_call: TRBV3-1/TRBV3-2
j_call: TRBJ2-7
clone_size: few

cdr3_aa: CASSSPTTEKLFF
cdr3_nt: TGTGCCAGCAGTTCTCCGACTACGGAAAAACTGTTTTTT
d_call: -
v_call: TRBV6-5
j_call: TRBJ1-4
clone_size: -

cdr3_aa: CAWSGGQVQIF
cdr3_nt: TGTGCCTGGAGTGGGGGACAGGTCCAAATCTTC
d_call: TRBD1
v_call: TRBV30
j_call: TRBJ2-7
clone_size: once

cdr3_aa: CASSPARKNTEAFF
cdr3_nt: TGTGCCAGCTCACCAGCCAGGAAGAACACTGAAGCTTTCTTT
d_call: -
v_call: TRBV18
j_call: TRBJ1-1
clone_size: -

cdr3_aa: CASSLAGTQSTDTQYF
cdr3_nt: TGCGCCAGCAGCTTGGCCGGGACCCAAAGCACAGATACGCAGTATTTT
d_call: -
v_call: TRBV5-1
j_call: TRBJ2-3
clone_size: -

cdr3_aa: CASSIPQPANYGYTF
cdr3_nt: TGTGCCAGTAGTATTCCGCAACCGGCTAACTATGGCTACACCTTC
d_call: -
v_call: TRBV19
j_call: TRBJ1-2
clone_size: -

cdr3_aa: CASSYSYRVGTEAFF
cdr3_nt: TGTGCCAGCAGTTACTCGTACAGGGTGGGCACTGAAGCTTTCTTT
d_call: -
v_call: TRBV6-5
j_call: TRBJ1-1
clone_size: -

cdr3_aa: CASSFPGGKNIQYF
cdr3_nt: TGTGCCAGCAGCTTCCCTGGGGGCAAAAACATTCAGTACTTC
d_call: -
v_call: TRBV7-9
j_call: TRBJ2-4
clone_size: -

cdr3_aa: CSVVRAEDEQYF
cdr3_nt: TGCAGCGTTGTCAGGGCAGAGGACGAGCAGTACTTC
d_call: -
v_call: TRBV29-1
j_call: TRBJ2-7
clone_size: -

cdr3_aa: CASSLVSGGANEQYF
cdr3_nt: TGCGCCAGCAGCTTGGTAAGCGGGGGAGCCAACGAGCAGTACTTC
d_call: TRBD2
v_call: TRBV5-1
j_call: TRBJ2-7
clone_size: -

cdr3_aa: CASSWAGRQFEALHF
cdr3_nt: TGTGCCAGCAGCTGGGCAGGGCGCCAGTTTGAGGCCCTCCACTTT
d_call: -
v_call: TRBV7-9
j_call: TRBJ1-6
clone_size: -

cdr3_aa: CASSPRLAGIYEQYF
cdr3_nt: TGTGCCAGCAGCCCTCGCTTAGCGGGCATCTACGAGCAGTACTTC
d_call: TRBD2
v_call: TRBV7-2
j_call: TRBJ2-7
clone_size: -

cdr3_aa: CASRRETSTDTQYF
cdr3_nt: TGTGCCAGCAGGCGGGAGACCAGCACAGATACGCAGTATTTT
d_call: TRBD2
v_call: TRBV7-9
j_call: TRBJ2-3
clone_size: -

cdr3_aa: CASSPDPPTIAGERQFF
cdr3_nt: TGTGCCAGCAGCCCCGACCCACCGACGATAGCGGGAGAACGGCAGTTCTTC
d_call: TRBD2
v_call: TRBV7-9
j_call: TRBJ2-1
clone_size: -

cdr3_aa: CASSRGPHPNEQFF
cdr3_nt: TGTGCCAGCTCGAGGGGACCGCACCCCAATGAGCAGTTCTTC
d_call: -
v_call: TRBV18
j_call: TRBJ2-1
clone_size: -

cdr3_aa: CASIRTWGTEETQYF
cdr3_nt: TGCGCCAGCATCCGCACCTGGGGTACGGAAGAGACCCAGTACTTC
d_call: -
v_call: TRBV5-1
j_call: TRBJ2-5
clone_size: -

cdr3_aa: CASSLSWREDTQYF
cdr3_nt: TGTGCTAGCAGCTTATCCTGGCGGGAAGATACGCAGTATTTT
d_call: -
v_call: TRBV7-7
j_call: TRBJ2-3
clone_size: -

cdr3_aa: CAWSVYGPGGPLHF
cdr3_nt: TGTGCCTGGAGTGTTTACGGGCCTGGGGGGCCCCTCCACTTT
d_call: -
v_call: TRBV30
j_call: TRBJ1-6
clone_size: -

cdr3_aa: CASSPDIAFNQPQHF
cdr3_nt: TGTGCCAGTAGTCCGGACATCGCATTTAATCAGCCCCAGCATTTT
d_call: -
v_call: TRBV19
j_call: TRBJ1-5
clone_size: once

cdr3_aa: CASSKALCSYNEQFF
cdr3_nt: TGTGCCAGCAGCAAAGCGCTGTGCTCCTACAATGAGCAGTTCTTC
d_call: -
v_call: TRBV21-1
j_call: TRBJ2-1
clone_size: -

cdr3_aa: CASSAQSNEKLFF
cdr3_nt: TGTGCCAGCAGCGCCCAGTCTAATGAAAAACTGTTTTTT
d_call: -
v_call: TRBV5-4
j_call: TRBJ1-4
clone_size: -

cdr3_aa: CASSEGQGRSGNTIYF
cdr3_nt: TGTGCCAGCAGTGAGGGACAGGGGCGATCTGGAAACACCATATATTTT
d_call: TRBD1
v_call: TRBV6-1
j_call: TRBJ1-3
clone_size: once

cdr3_aa: CASSFGPNYGYTF
cdr3_nt: TGTGCCAGCAGCTTCGGCCCCAACTATGGCTACACCTTC
d_call: -
v_call: TRBV7-9
j_call: TRBJ1-2
clone_size: once

cdr3_aa: CASSPTGSPGYTF
cdr3_nt: TGTGCCAGCAGCCCTACAGGATCGCCTGGCTACACCTTC
d_call: -
v_call: TRBV7-9
j_call: TRBJ1-2
clone_size: -

cdr3_aa: CASSIEGVSPLHF
cdr3_nt: TGTGCCAGTAGTATAGAGGGGGTTTCACCCCTCCACTTT
d_call: -
v_call: TRBV19
j_call: TRBJ1-6
clone_size: few

cdr3_aa: CASSPQGINSPLHF
cdr3_nt: TGTGCCAGCAGCCCACAGGGTATAAACTCACCCCTCCACTTT
d_call: -
v_call: TRBV3-1/TRBV3-2
j_call: TRBJ1-6
clone_size: -

cdr3_aa: CASSPKLADGYTF
cdr3_nt: TGTGCCAGCTCACCTAAACTTGCCGATGGCTACACCTTC
d_call: -
v_call: TRBV18
j_call: TRBJ1-2
clone_size: -

cdr3_aa: CASSLEQPTEAFF
cdr3_nt: TGTGCCAGCAGCTTAGAACAGCCCACTGAAGCTTTCTTT
d_call: -
v_call: TRBV7-9
j_call: TRBJ1-1
clone_size: -

cdr3_aa: CATSSAGTASRGAYGYTF
cdr3_nt: TGTGCCACCAGCAGTGCCGGGACAGCCTCAAGAGGGGCCTATGGCTACACCTTC
d_call: TRBD1
v_call: TRBV15
j_call: TRBJ1-2
clone_size: -